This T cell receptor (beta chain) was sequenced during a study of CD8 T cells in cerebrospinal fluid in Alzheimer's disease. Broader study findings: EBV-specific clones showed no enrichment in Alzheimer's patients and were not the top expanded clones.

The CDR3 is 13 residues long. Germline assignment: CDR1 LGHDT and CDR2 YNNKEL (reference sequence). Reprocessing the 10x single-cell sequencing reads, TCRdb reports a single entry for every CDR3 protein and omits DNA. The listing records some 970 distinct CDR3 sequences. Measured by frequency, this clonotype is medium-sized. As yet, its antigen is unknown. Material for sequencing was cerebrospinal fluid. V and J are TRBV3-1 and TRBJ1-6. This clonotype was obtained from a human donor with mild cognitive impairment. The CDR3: CASSQGRDSPLHF.